The 32 T cell receptor beta chains below all came from one sample that was sequenced in a study of T cell responses to AZD1222 COVID-19 vaccine. The table came from immunoSEQ multiplex PCR; TCRdb's copy has only in-frame clones and leaves some out. The sample includes 70,000 to 95,000 clones, under 95% of them seen just once. The sequenced sample was peripheral blood, obtained 28 days after the second AZD1222 dose. Receptors were obtained from an adult who received the AZD1222 COVID-19 vaccine.

CDR3: CASSKREGRPGELFF. The CDR3 nucleotides read TGTGCCAGCTCCAAGCGGGAGGGCCGACCCGGGGAGCTGTTTTTT. The genes are TRBV18 and TRBJ2-2, with 10 bases aligning to TRBD2. Germline V gives CDR1 KGHSH, CDR2 LQKENI. The CDR3 is 15 amino acids. Trimming removed 6 bases from V and 6 bases from J; junction bases left unmatched: 7.

CDR3 DNA sequence: TGTGCCAGCAGCTTAGGGCCGCCAGGGGATTGGGGTCAGCCCCAGCATTTT. The encoded protein is CASSLGPPGDWGQPQHF. The chain recombines TRBV11-2 with TRBJ1-5; possible D gene TRBD1, 6 bases. Germline V CDR1 and CDR2: SGHAT, FQNNGV. V lost 1 base and J 6 bases, leaving 19 bases between the germline ends. CDR3 size: 17 residues.

The gene calls are TRBV9 and TRBJ2-1, with a possible D match to TRBD1 (6 bases). Between the trimmed V and J ends, which lost 4 bases and 1 base, there was a span of 18 bases. From germline, CDR1 is SGDLS and CDR2 YYNGEE. The CDR3 is 17 amino acids. CDR3 nucleotide sequence: TGTGCCAGCAGCACCTTCGAGGGGGTCATATCCTACAATGAGCAGTTCTTC. Protein product: CASSTFEGVISYNEQFF.

The chain uses TRBV3-1 (or the pseudogene TRBV3-2) and TRBJ1-2, with TRBD1 matching 8 bases. Germline CDR1 and CDR2: LGHDT and YNNKEL (reference sequence). The CDR3 covers 15 residues. The V segment lost 4 bases and the J segment 6 bases; nucleotides outside the gene matches: 10. The CDR3 DNA reads as TGTGCCAGCAGCCCCCTATCCGGGACAGGAGATGGCTACACCTTC. It specifies CASSPLSGTGDGYTF.

V gene TRBV29-1 combines with J gene TRBJ1-1, with D perhaps matching TRBD1 (5 bases). Germline CDR1 and CDR2: SQVTM and ANQGSEA. The CDR3 has 11 residues. V lost 7 bases and J lost 2, with 8 bases in between. The CDR3 nucleotides read TGCAGCGGAGGGGATAACACTGAAGCTTTCTTT. Translation gives CSGGDNTEAFF.

J is TRBJ1-1 and V is TRBV3-1 (or the pseudogene TRBV3-2), with D maybe TRBD1 (5 bases). Germline V CDR1 and CDR2: LGHDT, YNNKEL (reference sequence). V lost 4 bases and J 11 bases, leaving 14 bases between the germline ends. CDR3 length equals 12 residues. CDR3 in amino acids: CASSPGHRGAFF. DNA of the CDR3: TGTGCCAGCAGCCCCGGACACCGGGGTGCTTTCTTT.

The chain recombines TRBV5-1 with TRBJ2-7; weak D call: TRBD2 (6 bases). This CDR3 comprises 14 residues. CDR1 SGHRS and CDR2 YFSETQ come from the germline V gene. Trimming removed 0 bases from V and 4 bases from J, with 11 bases in between. The CDR3 is CASSLEASVYEQYF. The DNA of the CDR3 is TGCGCCAGCAGCTTGGAGGCTAGCGTATACGAGCAGTACTTC.

As regards this clone: In the same sample, other DNA sequences code for this CDR3. The CDR3 spells CASRSSGFSYEQYF. CDR3 bases: TGTGCCAGCAGGTCTTCGGGATTTTCCTACGAGCAGTACTTC. The gene calls are TRBV28 and TRBJ2-7; tentatively, D is TRBD2 (5 bases). The CDR3 has 14 amino acids. Germline lookup yields CDR1 MDHEN and CDR2 SYDVKM. Trimming left V 6 bases short and J 1 base short, with 13 bases between. Drawing the rest from reference TRBV28 and TRBJ2-7, the complete variable domain is DVKVTQSSRYLVKRTGEKVFLECVQDMDHENMFWYRQDPGLGLRLIYFSYDVKMKEKGDIPEGYSVSREKKERFSLILESASTNQTSMYLCASRSSGFSYEQYFGPGTRLTVT.

In its sample, this clone was seen once. V gene TRBV6-5 combines with J gene TRBJ2-1, with D perhaps matching TRBD2 (6 bases). V was clipped by 2 bases and J by 4 bases, with 12 bases between them. From germline, CDR1 is MNHEY and CDR2 SVGAGI. CDR3 size: 15 residues. Here the CDR3 reads CASSYTGLPYNEQFF. In DNA, the CDR3 is TGTGCCAGCAGTTACACGGGACTCCCATACAATGAGCAGTTCTTC.

The chain carries TRBV3-1 (or the pseudogene TRBV3-2) and TRBJ2-1; tentative D call: TRBD2 (5 bases). The CDR3 sequence is 13 residues long. V was pared by 0 bases and J by 15 bases, with 15 bases between. The V gene's germline CDR1 is LGHDT and CDR2 YNNKEL (reference sequence). Written as DNA, the CDR3 is TGTGCCAGCAGCCAAGATCGAGGGCCCCTTCCGTTCTTC. Amino acid sequence: CASSQDRGPLPFF.

The chain employs TRBV11-2 and TRBJ2-5; no definite D call. Trimming pared 0 bases from V and 1 base from J, leaving 6 bases between. The CDR3 spans 14 residues. Looked up from germline, CDR1 is SGHAT and CDR2 is FQNNGV. CDR3 protein: CASSLDPSQETQYF. In nucleotides, the CDR3 is TGTGCCAGCAGCTTAGATCCCAGCCAAGAGACCCAGTACTTC.

This sequence joins TRBV29-1 and TRBJ2-7, with 7 positions matching TRBD1. CDR1 SQVTM and CDR2 ANQGSEA come from the germline V gene. The ends lost 7 bases at V and 4 bases at J; junction bases unmatched: 13. The CDR3 length is 14 residues. CDR3 in DNA: TGCAGCGCTGAGGACTCGGGACAGTCATACGAGCAGTACTTC. Amino acid sequence: CSAEDSGQSYEQYF.

This chain links TRBV30 with TRBJ2-5; possibly TRBD2 for D (5 bases). The CDR3 length is 13 residues. CDR1 and CDR2 from the germline V gene are GTSNPN and SVGIG (reference sequence). Deletions cut 2 bases from V and 5 bases from J, with 12 bases between. This CDR3 reads CAWSSREFETQYF. CDR3 bases: TGTGCCTGGAGTTCTAGGGAGTTTGAGACCCAGTACTTC.

The V and J genes are TRBV28 and TRBJ2-2; the match to TRBD1 covers 8 bases. Germline V gene lookup returns CDR1 MDHEN and CDR2 SYDVKM. This CDR3 contains 14 residues. V shed 4 bases, J shed 7 bases, and the junction held 5 bases outside the gene matches. This chain's CDR3 is CASSSGGGFGELFF. CDR3 in DNA: TGTGCCAGCAGTTCAGGGGGCGGATTCGGGGAGCTGTTTTTT. The full variable domain, completed using reference TRBV28 and TRBJ2-2, is DVKVTQSSRYLVKRTGEKVFLECVQDMDHENMFWYRQDPGLGLRLIYFSYDVKMKEKGDIPEGYSVSREKKERFSLILESASTNQTSMYLCASSSGGGFGELFFGEGSRLTVL.

This sequence joins TRBV18 and TRBJ2-1; the match to TRBD2 covers 10 bases. This CDR3 is 15 amino acids long. Germline CDR1 KGHSH, CDR2 LQKENI. V shed 3 bases and J 5 bases; nucleotides not matched to a gene: 4. The CDR3 here is CASSPGSGRDNEQFF. The CDR3 DNA reads as TGTGCCAGCTCACCGGGGAGCGGGAGGGACAATGAGCAGTTCTTC.

The J gene is TRBJ2-7, the V gene TRBV6-1; D remains ambiguous. Germline V CDR1 and CDR2: MNHNS, SASEGT. The CDR3 is 12 amino acids. Trimming left V 3 bases short and J 0 bases short, with 3 bases between. The CDR3 region is CASSEHSYEQYF. The CDR3 nucleotides are TGTGCCAGCAGTGAGCACTCCTACGAGCAGTACTTC.

This clone showed up just once. The J gene is TRBJ2-5, the V gene TRBV6-5; D gene unclear. The CDR3 has 13 residues. Germline assignment: CDR1 MNHEY and CDR2 SVGAGI. V was clipped by 4 bases and J by 3 bases, with 9 bases between them. CDR3 region: CASSWTEEETQYF. CDR3 coding DNA: TGTGCCAGCAGTTGGACGGAAGAAGAGACCCAGTACTTC.

The chain combines TRBV30 with TRBJ1-5; no firm D call. There are 15 residues in the CDR3. CDR1 is GTSNPN, CDR2 SVGIG, per germline (reference sequence). V was trimmed by 0 bases and J by 4 bases, leaving 13 bases between them. The CDR3 nucleotides are TGTGCCTGGAGTGTAGTTAGCCTCCCGAATCAGCCCCAGCATTTT. Translating gives CAWSVVSLPNQPQHF.

J is TRBJ1-1 and V is TRBV28, with 8 bases matching TRBD1. The ends lost 4 bases at V and 1 base at J; junction bases unmatched: 5. There are 15 residues in the CDR3. Germline-derived CDR1 and CDR2 are MDHEN and SYDVKM. CDR3 amino acids: CASSSRQGWNTEAFF. The CDR3 DNA sequence: TGTGCCAGCAGTTCCCGACAGGGGTGGAACACTGAAGCTTTCTTT.

This chain connects TRBV9 to TRBJ1-3; TRBD1 matches 10 bases. The CDR3 has 16 residues. V shed 2 bases, J shed 1 base, and the junction held 3 bases outside the gene matches. Germline-derived CDR1 and CDR2 are SGDLS and YYNGEE. CDR3 DNA sequence: TGTGCCAGCAGCGTCAGACAGGGGGCTTCTGGAAACACCATATATTTT. Translating gives CASSVRQGASGNTIYF.

The chain employs TRBV6-5 and TRBJ1-2; D is undetermined. The CDR3 sequence is 13 residues long. Germline V gene data show CDR1 as MNHEY and CDR2 as SVGAGI. Trimming removed 4 bases from V and 6 bases from J, with 12 bases in between. The CDR3 nucleotides are TGTGCCAGCAGTTTGGGAGCTTGGGATGGCTACACCTTC. It is translated as CASSLGAWDGYTF.

This clone was seen just once. The CDR3 coding sequence is TGTGCCCCCCAGGCCGGGGCCACCTACGAGCAGTACTTC. Translated: CAPQAGATYEQYF. The J gene is TRBJ2-7, the V gene TRBV6-8; TRBD1 or TRBD2 may be the D gene (5 bases each). CDR1 is MNHGY and CDR2 is SAAAGT in the germline V gene. Trimming removed 11 bases at V and 2 bases at J, with 16 bases between. This CDR3 is 13 amino acids long.

J is TRBJ2-7 and V is TRBV21-1; the listed D gene, TRBD2, was not tested against the DNA. TRBV21-1 constitutes a pseudogene. This CDR3 region has 15 residues. CDR3 residues: CASSKSGLKWYEQYF. The CDR3 region has the DNA TGTGCCAGCAGCAAATCGGGACTCAAGTGGTACGAGCAGTACTTC.

The CDR3 DNA sequence: TGCGCCAGCAGTGGGGGGTCCCCTAGGAGGCATGAGCAGTTCTTC. Translated: CASSGGSPRRHEQFF. J is TRBJ2-1 and V is TRBV10-1, with D possibly being TRBD1 or TRBD2 (5 bases each). Germline CDR1 and CDR2: WNHNN and SYGVQD (reference sequence). Trimming stripped 4 bases from V and 8 bases from J, with 18 bases between. This CDR3 is built from 15 residues.

The chain is built from TRBV9 and TRBJ2-7; 7 bases fit TRBD2. V lost 3 bases and J lost 1; bases outside the gene matches: 4. The CDR3 has 14 residues. CDR1 SGDLS and CDR2 YYNGEE come from the germline V gene. The CDR3 DNA is TGTGCCAGCAGCGGAGGGAGGGTTTCCTACGAGCAGTACTTC. Its protein product is CASSGGRVSYEQYF.

The chain joins TRBV5-1 to TRBJ1-2; D might be TRBD1 (5 bases). The CDR3 sequence is 13 residues long. The germline V gene encodes CDR1 SGHRS and CDR2 YFSETQ. V was pared by 0 bases and J by 5 bases, with 8 bases between. In DNA form, the CDR3 reads TGCGCCAGCAGCTTGGAGACAGCTTATGGCTACACCTTC. Translation: CASSLETAYGYTF. Based on the CDR3 plus reference TRBV5-1 and TRBJ1-2, the full variable domain is KAGVTQTPRYLIKTRGQQVTLSCSPISGHRSVSWYQQTPGQGLQFLFEYFSETQRNKGNFPGRFSGRQFSNSRSEMNVSTLELGDSALYLCASSLETAYGYTFGSGTRLTVV.

The rearrangement uses TRBV4-3 and TRBJ2-5; D may be TRBD2 (5 bases). From germline, CDR1 is LGHNA and CDR2 YSLEER. This CDR3 has 13 residues. Trimming shortened V by 5 bases and J by 0 bases, and 7 bases separated the two germline ends. This CDR3 is CASSYSDQETQYF. Here the CDR3 DNA reads TGCGCCAGCAGCTATAGCGACCAAGAGACCCAGTACTTC.

The chain joins TRBV4-1 to TRBJ1-5; a possible D gene is TRBD1 (6 bases). The germline gives CDR1 MGHRA, CDR2 YSYEKL. Trimming removed 1 base from V and 2 bases from J, with 12 bases in between. CDR3 length: 16 residues. CDR3 sequence: CASSQVQGMGNQPQHF. Here the CDR3 DNA reads TGCGCCAGCAGCCAAGTCCAGGGGATGGGCAATCAGCCCCAGCATTTT.

This sequence joins TRBV5-5 and TRBJ2-1; the match to TRBD2 covers 13 bases. Germline trimming cut 4 bases from V and 9 bases from J; bases unmatched to any gene: 10. In germline, CDR1 is SGHKS, CDR2 YYEKEE (reference sequence). The length of the CDR3 is 16 residues. The CDR3 coding sequence is TGTGCCAGCAGCCTTACTAGCGGGAGGGGGTTGAGTGAGCAGTTCTTC. Protein sequence: CASSLTSGRGLSEQFF.

V and J are TRBV18 and TRBJ2-7; D not resolved. The germline V gene encodes CDR1 KGHSH and CDR2 LQKENI. This CDR3 has 14 amino acids. V lost 4 bases to trimming and J lost 0 bases, with 10 bases between them. CDR3: CASSRGADSYEQYF. The CDR3, as DNA: TGTGCCAGCTCACGTGGCGCGGACTCCTACGAGCAGTACTTC. Full variable domain (missing parts from reference TRBV18 and TRBJ2-7): NAGVMQNPRHLVRRRGQEARLRCSPMKGHSHVYWYRQLPEEGLKFMVYLQKENIIDESGMPKERFSAEFPKEGPSILRIQQVVRGDSAAYFCASSRGADSYEQYFGPGTRLTVT.

The chain has TRBV7-9 and TRBJ2-7; D may be TRBD2 (6 bases). This CDR3 is built from 16 residues. Trimming left V 6 bases short and J 0 bases short, with 18 bases between. The V gene's germline CDR1 is SEHNR and CDR2 FQNEAQ (reference sequence). CDR3 bases: TGTGCCAGCAGGCCTCTTAGCGGAAACAGCTCCTACGAGCAGTACTTC. The encoded protein is CASRPLSGNSSYEQYF.

The rearrangement links TRBV4-1 to TRBJ1-2, with 7 bases lining up with TRBD1. The CDR3 is made up of 16 amino acids. From germline, CDR1 is MGHRA and CDR2 YSYEKL. V was pared by 4 bases and J by 0 bases, with 8 bases of the junction left unmatched. The CDR3 coding sequence is TGCGCCAGCAGCCTCTTCGGACAGGTAGCTAACTATGGCTACACCTTC. It encodes CASSLFGQVANYGYTF.